What follows are 20 T cell receptor beta chains derived from one specimen sequenced in a study of beta chain features in type 1 diabetes. Expressed TCRB transcripts were sequenced because the entire RNA isolate underwent reverse transcription. TCRdb's table, derived via immunoSEQ multiplex PCR, lists solely in-frame clones and lacks some. The sample yields 25,000 or so clones, more than 60% seen once. The sample taken for sequencing was Tregs from blood. The receptor set was obtained from a woman aged 40 to 50 in good health.

This clone turned up a few times. The rearrangement joins TRBV10-3 to TRBJ2-2, with 7 bases matching TRBD1. The J segment lost 3 bases and the V segment lost 6 bases, leaving 7 bases of the junction unmatched. The CDR3 sequence is 15 residues long. Germline CDR1 and CDR2: ENHRY and SYGVKD. CDR3 sequence reads: CAIRIGTAYTGELFF. The CDR3, as DNA: TGTGCCATCAGGATTGGGACAGCCTACACCGGGGAGCTGTTTTTT.

This clone has more than one count but fewer than ten. The J gene is TRBJ1-5, the V gene TRBV4-2, with 8 bases matching TRBD1. The CDR3 runs 16 residues. CDR1 and CDR2 (germline): LGHNA, YNFKEQ. V lost 4 bases and J lost 1; bases outside the gene matches: 6. This CDR3 reads CASSLRTGMSNQPQHF. The CDR3 DNA reads TGTGCCAGCAGCCTTAGGACAGGGATGAGCAATCAGCCCCAGCATTTT.

The chain combines TRBV4-3 with TRBJ1-4; D is possibly TRBD1 (5 bases). Germline CDR1 is LGHNA and CDR2 is YSLEER. Trimming stripped 0 bases from V and 3 bases from J, with 8 bases between. This CDR3 is built from 15 residues. Written as DNA, the CDR3 is TGCGCCAGCAGCCAAGACCGGGGGTCTAATGAAAAACTGTTTTTT. Amino acid sequence: CASSQDRGSNEKLFF.

The chain couples TRBV29-1 to TRBJ2-7; D is perhaps TRBD1 (6 bases). Germline loops: CDR1 SQVTM, CDR2 ANQGSEA. The germline V and J ends were trimmed by 6 bases and 9 bases, with 24 bases remaining between them. The CDR3 has 14 residues. In nucleotides, the CDR3 is TGCAGCGTCAAATGGCAGGGGCTACCGAAGGGGCAGTACTTC. This encodes CSVKWQGLPKGQYF.

This clone appeared once. V and J are TRBV15 and TRBJ2-5, with 8 bases aligning to TRBD2. V shed 0 bases, J shed 3 bases, and the junction held 6 bases outside the gene matches. From germline, CDR1 is LNHNV and CDR2 YYDKDF (reference sequence). The CDR3 has 16 residues. CDR3 coding DNA: TGTGCCACCAGCAGAGATCAAGCGCGGGGGGAAGAGACCCAGTACTTC. It translates to CATSRDQARGEETQYF.

This rearrangement joins TRBV6-5 to TRBJ1-2; 7 nucleotides match TRBD1. The CDR3 spans 15 residues. From germline, CDR1 is MNHEY and CDR2 SVGAGI. V lost 5 bases to trimming and J lost 4 bases; unmatched junction nucleotides: 10. The CDR3 protein is CASSTLGTGVYGYTF. CDR3 in DNA: TGTGCCAGCAGTACCCTAGGAACAGGGGTCTATGGCTACACCTTC.

In this sample, this clone turned up a few times. This sequence joins TRBV20-1 and TRBJ1-2; 7 bases agree with TRBD1. This CDR3 comprises 9 residues. Germline lookup yields CDR1 DFQATT and CDR2 SNEGSKA (reference sequence). This chain's CDR3 is CSTGDGYTF. Here the CDR3 DNA reads TGCAGCACAGGGGATGGCTACACCTTC.

This clone has just a few counts. The rearrangement links TRBV6-5 to TRBJ2-2, with a weak D call TRBD1 (6 bases). Trimming took 8 bases from V and 8 from J, leaving 9 bases between them. This CDR3 is built from 11 residues. Germline loops: CDR1 MNHEY, CDR2 SVGAGI. The CDR3 DNA reads TGTGCCAGCCATAGGGGGGGGGAGCTGTTTTTT. It codes for CASHRGGELFF.

The chain couples TRBV7-9 to TRBJ2-7, with 8 bases aligning to TRBD1. The CDR3 totals 15 residues. The J segment lost 2 bases and the V segment lost 4 bases, leaving 7 bases of the junction unmatched. Germline CDR1 SEHNR, CDR2 FQNEAQ (reference sequence). The CDR3 bases are TGTGCCAGCAGCTCTACCCTGACAGGGGCCTACGAGCAGTACTTC. Protein product: CASSSTLTGAYEQYF. The entire variable domain, with the rest obtained from reference TRBV7-9 and TRBJ2-7, is as follows: DTGVSQNPRHKITKRGQNVTFRCDPISEHNRLYWYRQTLGQGPEFLTYFQNEAQLEKSRLLSDRFSAERPKGSFSTLEIQRTEQGDSAMYLCASSSTLTGAYEQYFGPGTRLTVT.

The table lists this clone with a few counts. The V gene is TRBV18, the J gene TRBJ2-7, with a weak D call TRBD2 (5 bases). The CDR3 length is 14 residues. The germline CDR1 and CDR2 sequences are KGHSH and LQKENI. The V gene lost 0 bases and the J gene lost 2 bases, with 8 bases spanning the gap. The CDR3, as DNA: TGTGCCAGCTCACCACCATCCGGGACCTACGAGCAGTACTTC. Encoded protein: CASSPPSGTYEQYF. The variable domain in full, with the rest retrieved from reference TRBV18 and TRBJ2-7, is NAGVMQNPRHLVRRRGQEARLRCSPMKGHSHVYWYRQLPEEGLKFMVYLQKENIIDESGMPKERFSAEFPKEGPSILRIQQVVRGDSAAYFCASSPPSGTYEQYFGPGTRLTVT.

The chain is built from TRBV5-4 and TRBJ2-3; D may be TRBD1 (5 bases). This CDR3 comprises 15 residues. The germline V and J ends were trimmed by 2 bases and 0 bases, with 10 bases remaining between them. Germline V gene data show CDR1 as SGHNT and CDR2 as YYREEE (reference sequence). The CDR3 region is CASSFDSDSTDTQYF. The CDR3 DNA reads as TGTGCCAGCAGCTTTGACAGCGACAGCACAGATACGCAGTATTTT. Full variable domain (outside the CDR3, taken from reference TRBV5-4 and TRBJ2-3): ETGVTQSPTHLIKTRGQQVTLRCSSQSGHNTVSWYQQALGQGPQFIFQYYREEENGRGNFPPRFSGLQFPNYSSELNVNALELDDSALYLCASSFDSDSTDTQYFGPGTRLTVL.

Here the CDR3 DNA reads TGTGCCAGCGACCGATCCAGCGGGGGCCGCTACGAGCAGTACTTC. Translation: CASDRSSGGRYEQYF. J is TRBJ2-7 and V is TRBV6-1; 8 nucleotides agree with TRBD2. The V segment lost 8 bases and the J segment 3 bases; nucleotides outside the gene matches: 12. Germline CDR1 and CDR2: MNHNS and SASEGT. The length of the CDR3 is 15 residues.

The CDR3: CASIQGTISREQYF. The CDR3 DNA sequence: TGTGCCAGCATCCAAGGGACAATCTCCCGCGAGCAGTACTTC. The V gene is TRBV6-1, the J gene TRBJ2-7, with D possibly matching TRBD1 (6 bases). Germline values: CDR1 MNHNS, CDR2 SASEGT. V was clipped by 7 bases and J by 6 bases, with 19 bases between them. The CDR3 consists of 14 residues.

The J gene is TRBJ2-7, the V gene TRBV7-2; 12 bases fit TRBD2. Germline assignment: CDR1 SGHTA and CDR2 FQGNSA. The CDR3 has 17 amino acids. V was pared by 4 bases and J by 7 bases, with 14 bases of the junction left unmatched. The CDR3: CASSSPRLAGVSWEQYF. The CDR3 DNA follows: TGTGCCAGCAGCTCTCCTAGACTAGCGGGGGTGTCCTGGGAGCAGTACTTC.

The chain employs TRBV7-9 and TRBJ2-1; 9 nucleotides agree with TRBD1. V trimming: 5 bases; J trimming: 8 bases; junction bases outside the gene matches: 7. The CDR3 totals 14 residues. Germline CDR1 SEHNR, CDR2 FQNEAQ (reference sequence). The CDR3 loop is CASSTGQGFDEQFF. The CDR3 DNA reads TGTGCCAGCAGCACAGGACAGGGGTTCGATGAGCAGTTCTTC.

The chain combines TRBV11-2 with TRBJ1-4; D is ambiguous. The germline V gene has CDR1 SGHAT and CDR2 FQNNGV. This CDR3 has 15 residues. Trimming shortened V by 6 bases and J by 7 bases, and 18 bases separated the two germline ends. The DNA of the CDR3 is TGTGCCAGCAGTAGGCGATTTACCGGGATTGAAAAACTGTTTTTT. It translates to CASSRRFTGIEKLFF.

The J gene is TRBJ2-3, the V gene TRBV27; 8 bases map to TRBD2. V was pared by 5 bases and J by 0 bases, with 1 base of the junction left unmatched. CDR1 MNHEY and CDR2 SMNVEV come from the germline V gene (reference sequence). This CDR3 spans 14 amino acids. CDR3 DNA sequence: TGTGCCAGCAGTCAGCGGGGGAGCACAGATACGCAGTATTTT. This sequence encodes CASSQRGSTDTQYF.

The chain uses TRBV5-1 and TRBJ1-2; D gene unclear. V shed 0 bases and J shed 4 bases, with 19 bases lying between them. CDR1 and CDR2 from the germline V gene are SGHRS and YFSETQ. There are 17 residues in the CDR3. The CDR3 DNA sequence: TGCGCCAGCAGCTTGGACCCCAACCCCAGGCCGCTCTATGGCTACACCTTC. This encodes CASSLDPNPRPLYGYTF. The full variable domain, rest sourced from reference TRBV5-1 and TRBJ1-2, is KAGVTQTPRYLIKTRGQQVTLSCSPISGHRSVSWYQQTPGQGLQFLFEYFSETQRNKGNFPGRFSGRQFSNSRSEMNVSTLELGDSALYLCASSLDPNPRPLYGYTFGSGTRLTVV.

The chain carries TRBV2 and TRBJ2-6; TRBD2 agrees at 12 bases. This CDR3 comprises 21 residues. J lost 4 bases, V lost 6 bases, and 19 bases had no gene match. The V gene's germline CDR1 is SNHLY and CDR2 FYNNEI. DNA of the CDR3: TGTGCCAGCAGAGTCCCTAAAAAAGGGGCTAGCGGGGGGGCCGGGGCCAACGTCCTGACTTTC. It encodes CASRVPKKGASGGAGANVLTF.

This clone was seen a handful of times. The rearrangement links TRBV9 to TRBJ2-5; 7 nucleotides align to TRBD1. The J segment lost 1 base and the V segment lost 2 bases, leaving 11 bases of the junction unmatched. This CDR3 comprises 17 residues. CDR1 is SGDLS and CDR2 is YYNGEE in the germline V gene. CDR3 sequence reads: CASSVALGGVGQETQYF. The CDR3 DNA sequence: TGTGCCAGCAGCGTTGCTTTAGGGGGCGTAGGCCAAGAGACCCAGTACTTC.